This T cell receptor (beta chain) came from a study of T cells in Graves' hyperthyroidism and ophthalmopathy. As for this clonotype: Its target is not known.

Germline CDR1 and CDR2: SGHRS and YFSETQ. The CDR3 covers 18 residues. V lost 4 bases and J lost 1, with 24 bases in between. The source material, RNA transcripts, was used to amplify TCR beta CDR3 regions. TCR CDR3 regions were first amplified by RT-PCR with HTBI primers. From the multiplex PCR reads, TCRdb called clonotypes with MiXCR, one entry per CDR3 protein. The sample lists fewer than 900,000 distinct CDR3 sequences, about a sixth occurring once. Study findings and constraints: Progression to ophthalmopathy was predicted a median of roughly seven months early. Most thyroid-expanded clonotypes above 0.001 were also found in blood.

This clonotype originated in a man in his late teens or twenties with Graves' hyperthyroidism. Sample: blood. The V call is TRBV5-1, the J call TRBJ2-7; D may be TRBD1 or TRBD2 (5 bases each). The CDR3 is CASSPYRDARSPSYEQYF. Here the CDR3 DNA reads TGCGCCAGCAGCCCCTACCGGGACGCCAGGTCCCCATCCTACGAGCAGTACTTC.